The present T cell receptor beta chain was sequenced within a study of a mutant IDH1 vaccine in newly diagnosed glioma. Across the study: Onset of vaccination occurred 4-6 weeks following radiotherapy alone, or with temozolomide cycles.

The time point here: week 35, safety follow-up. Doses consisted of 300 ug of mutant IDH1 20-mer peptide each, paired with topical imiquimod. Those who donated had recent WHO grade 3 or 4 IDH1-mutant, ATRX-lost astrocytomas. With respect to this clone: No antigen is known for it.

Germline CDR1 is SGHDT and CDR2 is YYEEEE. CDR3 length: 12 residues. Trimming pared 2 bases from V and 6 bases from J, leaving 6 bases between. General study points: Among patients, around 93% showed immune responses induced by the vaccine.

Here immunoSEQ multiplex PCR was the method, and the copy in TCRdb shows in-frame clones only, minus some. The sample carries about 56,000 clones, about 86% recorded once. The material sequenced was PBMCs, taken from a glioma patient whose treatment included an IDH1 peptide vaccine. The clonotype comes from a man in his forties with glioma. The rearrangement links TRBV5-6 to TRBJ2-1; D not certain. The CDR3 sequence: CASSFSRNEQFF. CDR3 in DNA: TGTGCCAGCAGCTTCTCTCGCAATGAGCAGTTCTTC.